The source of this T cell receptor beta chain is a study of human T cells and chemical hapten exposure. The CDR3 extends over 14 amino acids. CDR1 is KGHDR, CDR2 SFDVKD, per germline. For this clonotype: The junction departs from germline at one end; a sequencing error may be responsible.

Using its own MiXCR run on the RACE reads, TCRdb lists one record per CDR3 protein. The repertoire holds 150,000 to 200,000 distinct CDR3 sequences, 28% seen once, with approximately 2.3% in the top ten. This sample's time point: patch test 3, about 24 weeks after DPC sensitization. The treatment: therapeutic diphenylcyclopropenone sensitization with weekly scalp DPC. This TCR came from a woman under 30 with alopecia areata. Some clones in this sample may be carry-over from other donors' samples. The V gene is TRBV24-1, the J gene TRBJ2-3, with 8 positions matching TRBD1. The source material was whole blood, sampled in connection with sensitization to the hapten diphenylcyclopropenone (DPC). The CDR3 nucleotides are TGTGTCACCCAAAGGACAGGGAGCACAGATACGCAGTATTTT. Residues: CVTQRTGSTDTQYF.